Shown below are 32 T cell receptor beta chains from a single sample sequenced in a study of T cells in Graves' hyperthyroidism and ophthalmopathy. TCR beta CDR3 region amplification was performed from RNA transcripts. TCR CDR3 underwent first-round RT-PCR with the HTBI primer set. One entry per CDR3 protein results from TCRdb running MiXCR on the multiplex PCR reads. The table lists hundreds of thousands of distinct CDR3 sequences, roughly 50% of them singletons. Sequenced sample: peripheral blood or thyroid tissue (not recorded which). The source of these receptors is a woman aged 18-29 years with Graves' hyperthyroidism.

This clonotype was observed at least ten times. The rearrangement joins TRBV7-2 to TRBJ2-7; D gene ambiguous. The germline V gene encodes CDR1 SGHTA and CDR2 FQGNSA. The CDR3 has 13 amino acids. V gave up 3 bases and J gave up 5 bases, with 11 bases separating them. CDR3 residues: CASSFWFKDEQYF. In nucleotides, the CDR3 is TGTGCCAGCAGCTTCTGGTTCAAGGACGAGCAGTACTTC. Full variable domain (missing parts from reference TRBV7-2 and TRBJ2-7): GAGVSQSPSNKVTEKGKDVELRCDPISGHTALYWYRQSLGQGLEFLIYFQGNSAPDKSGLPSDRFSAERTGGSVSTLTIQRTQQEDSAVYLCASSFWFKDEQYFGPGTRLTVT.

This clonotype was seen a few times. An end of the junction differs from the germline gene, which may be a read error. The chain employs TRBV2 and TRBJ2-7; tentative D call: TRBD2 (6 bases). The germline V gene has CDR1 SNHLY and CDR2 FYNNEI. The CDR3 covers 10 residues. DNA for the CDR3: TGTGCCAGCGGGGGACTCCTTGGAGACTTC. This sequence encodes CASGGLLGDF.

At least ten counts were recorded for this clonotype. J is TRBJ2-5 and V is TRBV7-2; D remains unclear. The CDR3 has 11 amino acids. V was cut by 6 bases and J by 2 bases, with 4 bases left in between. Germline CDR1 and CDR2: SGHTA and FQGNSA. The CDR3 loop is CASRGQETQYF. CDR3 sequence (DNA): TGTGCCAGCAGGGGTCAAGAGACCCAGTACTTC.

As for this clonotype: It may be a read error: a sequence one base away is much more abundant. The chain joins TRBV29-1 to TRBJ2-7; D is unresolved. V dropped 7 bases and J dropped 2 bases, with 9 bases sitting between them. The CDR3 covers 11 residues. Germline CDR1 SQVTM, CDR2 ANQGSEA. The DNA for the CDR3 is TGCAGCGCCACTGGGACCTACGAGCAGTACTTC. It encodes CSATGTYEQYF.

This clonotype was seen repeatedly, ten times or more. The rearrangement links TRBV7-6 to TRBJ1-1; D may be TRBD1 (5 bases). The CDR3 has 14 amino acids. CDR1 SGHVS and CDR2 FNYEAQ come from the germline V gene. Trimming took off 5 bases at V and 0 bases at J, with 10 bases between the two ends. CDR3 DNA sequence: TGTGCCAGCAGCCCCGGGGACCTGAACACTGAAGCTTTCTTT. It encodes CASSPGDLNTEAFF.

The chain uses TRBV20-1 and TRBJ2-7, with D perhaps given as TRBD1 or TRBD2 (5 bases each). The ends were cut back, 0 bases at V and 1 base at J, with 13 bases in the middle. This CDR3 has 15 residues. Per germline, CDR1 DFQATT and CDR2 SNEGSKA (reference sequence). The CDR3, as DNA: TGCAGTGCTAGAGATCTGGGGACGGTGTCCTACGAGCAGTACTTC. Translation: CSARDLGTVSYEQYF.

This clonotype came up once. This chain connects TRBV6-1 to TRBJ1-5; D possibly corresponds to TRBD1 (5 bases). Germline CDR1 is MNHNS and CDR2 is SASEGT. The CDR3 runs 15 residues. The V end was cut by 9 bases, the J end by 1 base, with 16 bases between. CDR3 sequence reads: CASRRTLDSNQPQHF. Written as DNA, the CDR3 is TGTGCCAGTAGACGGACATTGGACAGCAATCAGCCCCAGCATTTT.

This clonotype was counted at least ten times. An end of the junction differs from the germline gene, which may be a read error. The rearrangement links TRBV7-2 to TRBJ2-5, with 8 positions matching TRBD1. The CDR3 consists of 15 residues. Germline V gene data show CDR1 as SGHTA and CDR2 as FQGNSA. The CDR3 DNA sequence: TGTGCCAGCAGCTTAGTCCGGGACAGGCAAGGGACCCAGTACTTC. Its protein product is CASSLVRDRQGTQYF. The full variable domain, its missing parts supplied by reference TRBV7-2 and TRBJ2-5, is GAGVSQSPSNKVTEKGKDVELRCDPISGHTALYWYRQSLGQGLEFLIYFQGNSAPDKSGLPSDRFSAERTGGSVSTLTIQRTQQEDSAVYLCASSLVRDRQGTQYFGPGTRLLVL.

This clonotype occurred many times. V gene TRBV20-1 combines with J gene TRBJ2-5; unclear D gene. The V end was cut by 6 bases, the J end by 5 bases, with 16 bases between. The germline V gene encodes CDR1 DFQATT and CDR2 SNEGSKA (reference sequence). CDR3 length: 13 residues. CDR3 in amino acids: CSAPDTYLETQYF. CDR3 in DNA: TGCAGTGCACCCGACACCTATTTGGAGACCCAGTACTTC.

The table lists this clonotype with a few counts. The rearrangement links TRBV7-3 to TRBJ1-1; no firm D call. The germline V and J ends were trimmed by 5 bases and 4 bases, with 11 bases remaining between them. The CDR3 has 13 amino acids. Germline CDR1 is SGHTA and CDR2 is FQGTGA. The CDR3: CASSQVGSTEAFF. Here the CDR3 DNA reads TGTGCCAGCAGCCAAGTGGGGAGCACTGAAGCTTTCTTT.

The chain couples TRBV7-9 to TRBJ2-2, with 7 nucleotides matching TRBD1. V dropped 6 bases and J dropped 0; count of bases not matched to a gene: 7. Germline values: CDR1 SEHNR, CDR2 FQNEAQ (reference sequence). This CDR3 region has 16 residues. The CDR3 loop reads CASSYPGQTNTGELFF. CDR3 sequence (DNA): TGTGCCAGCAGTTATCCGGGACAGACGAACACCGGGGAGCTGTTTTTT.

The chain employs TRBV20-1 and TRBJ1-5; TRBD1 agrees at 7 bases. The trim removed 0 bases at V and 4 bases at J, leaving 6 bases unmatched. CDR1 and CDR2 (germline): DFQATT, SNEGSKA (reference sequence). The CDR3 sequence is 15 residues long. The CDR3 spells CSARDPGQRNQPQHF. Written as DNA, the CDR3 is TGCAGTGCTAGAGATCCGGGACAGCGAAATCAGCCCCAGCATTTT.

This clonotype was observed a handful of times. The rearrangement joins TRBV2 to TRBJ2-5, with a weak D call TRBD1 (5 bases). CDR3 length equals 14 residues. V dropped 4 bases and J dropped 2 bases, with 11 bases sitting between them. CDR1 and CDR2 from the germline V gene are SNHLY and FYNNEI. The chain's CDR3 is CASSARVRQETQYF. Here the CDR3 DNA reads TGTGCCAGCAGTGCCAGGGTTCGTCAAGAGACCCAGTACTTC.

This chain connects TRBV7-2 to TRBJ1-3; D might be TRBD1 (5 bases). Germline CDR1 and CDR2: SGHTA and FQGNSA. Trimming cost V 5 bases and J 2 bases, with 13 bases left between them. The CDR3 has 15 amino acids. The CDR3 region has the DNA TGTGCCAGCAGCCATAGGCAGGGCACTGGAAACACCATATATTTT. The encoded protein is CASSHRQGTGNTIYF.

This clonotype was recorded many times. V usage is TRBV6-5 and J usage is TRBJ1-5, with D perhaps TRBD1 (5 bases). Trimming shortened V by 5 bases and J by 6 bases, and 11 bases separated the two germline ends. Germline-derived CDR1 and CDR2 are MNHEY and SVGAGI. The CDR3 has 13 residues. This chain's CDR3 is CASSDWGGQPQHF. The CDR3, as DNA: TGTGCCAGCAGTGACTGGGGGGGTCAGCCCCAGCATTTT.

This clonotype was seen only once. The V gene is TRBV7-9, the J gene TRBJ1-2; 9 nucleotides line up with TRBD1. V shed 8 bases and J 5 bases; nucleotides not matched to a gene: 9. Germline V lookup: CDR1 SEHNR, CDR2 FQNEAQ (reference sequence). CDR3 length: 14 amino acids. The CDR3 DNA follows: TGTGCCAGCGGGGGACAGGGATTCAATTATGGCTACACCTTC. This gives the protein CASGGQGFNYGYTF.

The table lists this clonotype with a few counts. V and J are TRBV7-6 and TRBJ2-7; D uncertain. Germline V gene sequence: CDR1 SGHVS, CDR2 FNYEAQ. The CDR3 is made up of 14 amino acids. V was clipped by 2 bases and J by 3 bases, with 11 bases between them. The DNA of the CDR3 is TGTGCCAGCAGCTTAAAACAGTGGCTCTACGAGCAGTACTTC. It codes for CASSLKQWLYEQYF. The whole variable domain, remainder taken from reference TRBV7-6 and TRBJ2-7, is GAGVSQSPRYKVTKRGQDVALRCDPISGHVSLYWYRQALGQGPEFLTYFNYEAQQDKSGLPNDRFSAERPEGSISTLTIQRTEQRDSAMYRCASSLKQWLYEQYFGPGTRLTVT.

This clonotype appeared a single time. The chain uses TRBV7-3 and TRBJ2-2, with D maybe TRBD1 (5 bases). Germline V CDR1 and CDR2: SGHTA, FQGTGA. The V end lost 6 bases, the J end lost 5 bases, and 10 bases lay between the germline ends. This CDR3 is built from 13 residues. CDR3 sequence: CASSFRATGELFF. The CDR3 region has the DNA TGTGCCAGCAGTTTCAGGGCTACCGGGGAGCTGTTTTTT.

The genes are TRBV15 and TRBJ1-5; TRBD1 might be the D (5 bases). This CDR3 is built from 16 residues. V lost 3 bases to trimming and J lost 2 bases, with 14 bases between them. CDR1 LNHNV and CDR2 YYDKDF come from the germline V gene (reference sequence). CDR3 protein: CATSRRGAVGNQPQHF. The DNA of the CDR3 is TGTGCCACCAGCAGGAGAGGGGCCGTAGGCAATCAGCCCCAGCATTTT.

In this sample, this clonotype turned up a few times. This chain connects TRBV2 to TRBJ2-7; 9 nucleotides match TRBD2. Germline-derived CDR1 and CDR2 are SNHLY and FYNNEI. J was trimmed by 4 bases and V by 3 bases; bases with no gene match: 10. This CDR3 region has 16 residues. In DNA, the CDR3 is TGTGCCAGCAGTGACCCCGGGACTAGCTTTCCTTACGAGCAGTACTTC. It is translated as CASSDPGTSFPYEQYF.

This chain connects TRBV5-1 to TRBJ2-2; D possibly corresponds to TRBD1 (7 bases). V lost 7 bases and J 1 base, leaving 20 bases between the germline ends. Germline CDR1 SGHRS, CDR2 YFSETQ. There are 17 residues in the CDR3. The CDR3 loop reads CASGDRGGGKNTGELFF. The CDR3 nucleotides read TGCGCCAGCGGGGACAGAGGTGGCGGGAAGAACACCGGGGAGCTGTTTTTT.

This clonotype was found many times. The chain carries TRBV7-8 and TRBJ2-7; 8 bases fit TRBD2. Germline values: CDR1 SGHVS, CDR2 FQNEAQ. V was clipped by 4 bases and J by 3 bases; unmatched bases: 8. The CDR3 runs 15 residues. The CDR3: CASSSILAGYYEQYF. The CDR3 region has the DNA TGTGCCAGCAGCTCGATCTTAGCGGGATACTACGAGCAGTACTTC.

About this clonotype: This may be a read error: a much more frequent sequence differs by one nucleotide. The V and J genes are TRBV25-1 and TRBJ1-1; no clear D gene. Trimming shortened V by 6 bases and J by 4 bases, and 6 bases separated the two germline ends. Germline lookup yields CDR1 MGHDK and CDR2 SYGVNS. The CDR3 contains 11 residues. This CDR3 is CASRYGTEAFF. CDR3 DNA sequence: TGTGCCAGCAGGTATGGCACTGAAGCTTTCTTT.

V gene TRBV2 combines with J gene TRBJ1-1, with TRBD1 matching 9 bases. The germline V gene has CDR1 SNHLY and CDR2 FYNNEI. Trimming at V came to 6 bases and at J to 3 bases, leaving 5 bases not matched to a gene. The CDR3 is 14 residues long. CDR3 in DNA: TGTGCCAGCAGCGCAGGACAGGGGTACACTGAAGCTTTCTTT. Its translation is CASSAGQGYTEAFF. Full variable domain (rest looked up from reference TRBV2 and TRBJ1-1): EPEVTQTPSHQVTQMGQEVILRCVPISNHLYFYWYRQILGQKVEFLVSFYNNEISEKSEIFDDQFSVERPDGSNFTLKIRSTKLEDSAMYFCASSAGQGYTEAFFGQGTRLTVV.

This clonotype is a singleton in its sample. The chain recombines TRBV24-1 with TRBJ2-7; 14 bases are a match to TRBD2. Unmatched junction bases numbered 5, after V lost 5 bases and J lost 6 bases. The CDR3 is 15 residues long. Germline-derived CDR1 and CDR2 are KGHDR and SFDVKD. DNA of the CDR3: TGTGCCACCAGTGCAGGGACTAGCGGGAGAGGCGAGCAGTACTTC. Its translation is CATSAGTSGRGEQYF.

The chain combines TRBV20-1 with TRBJ1-5, with 7 bases lining up with TRBD1. Germline values: CDR1 DFQATT, CDR2 SNEGSKA (reference sequence). The V and J ends lost 0 bases and 4 bases, in that order; junction bases with no gene match: 6. The CDR3 covers 15 residues. CDR3 sequence reads: CSARDWDSYNQPQHF. The CDR3, as DNA: TGCAGTGCTAGAGATTGGGACAGTTATAATCAGCCCCAGCATTTT.

Comment on this clonotype: A much larger clonotype is one base distant, so this may be a read error. The CDR3 loop is CSVVQVVNEQYF. The DNA for the CDR3 is TGCAGCGTTGTACAGGTCGTTAACGAGCAGTACTTC. The chain recombines TRBV29-1 with TRBJ2-7; D might be TRBD1 (5 bases). The CDR3 length is 12 residues. V was shortened by 4 bases and J by 5 bases, with 12 bases between the two germline ends. Germline V gives CDR1 SQVTM, CDR2 ANQGSEA.

The V gene is TRBV24-1, the J gene TRBJ2-5, with D unclear. V lost 2 bases to trimming and J lost 5 bases, with 8 bases between them. The CDR3 sequence is 13 residues long. The germline gives CDR1 KGHDR, CDR2 SFDVKD. DNA for the CDR3: TGTGCCACCAGTGATTCATCGTGGGAGACCCAGTACTTC. This translates into CATSDSSWETQYF.

The chain is built from TRBV7-2 and TRBJ2-7; TRBD1 agrees at 8 bases. V dropped 1 base and J dropped 3; count of bases not matched to a gene: 5. CDR1 and CDR2 from the germline V gene are SGHTA and FQGNSA. This CDR3 has 15 amino acids. CDR3 in amino acids: CASSLDRTGSYEQYF. The CDR3 coding sequence is TGTGCCAGCAGCTTAGATAGGACAGGGAGCTACGAGCAGTACTTC. The full variable domain, completed using reference TRBV7-2 and TRBJ2-7, is GAGVSQSPSNKVTEKGKDVELRCDPISGHTALYWYRQSLGQGLEFLIYFQGNSAPDKSGLPSDRFSAERTGGSVSTLTIQRTQQEDSAVYLCASSLDRTGSYEQYFGPGTRLTVT.

A word on this clonotype: This may stem from a read error, because a much larger clone lies one nucleotide away. The chain joins TRBV7-2 to TRBJ2-7; D not certain. Germline loops: CDR1 SGHTA, CDR2 FQGNSA. Trimming took off 1 base at V and 3 bases at J, with 13 bases between the two ends. The CDR3 spans 15 residues. The CDR3 is CASSLGGEYYYEQYF. CDR3 nucleotide sequence: TGTGCCAGCAGCTTAGGTGGAGAGTACTACTACGAGCAGTACTTC.

The chain links TRBV19 to TRBJ1-1; D perhaps matches TRBD1 (5 bases). This CDR3 has 14 residues. CDR1 and CDR2 from the germline V gene are LNHDA and SQIVND (reference sequence). Trimming left V 3 bases short and J 1 base short, with 9 bases between. DNA for the CDR3: TGTGCCAGTAGTATCCAGGGCGCGAACACTGAAGCTTTCTTT. Residues: CASSIQGANTEAFF. Full variable domain (missing parts from reference TRBV19 and TRBJ1-1): DGGITQSPKYLFRKEGQNVTLSCEQNLNHDAMYWYRQDPGQGLRLIYYSQIVNDFQKGDIAEGYSVSREKKESFPLTVTSAQKNPTAFYLCASSIQGANTEAFFGQGTRLTVV.

The chain employs TRBV20-1 and TRBJ2-5; TRBD1 might be the D (5 bases). The V and J ends lost 0 bases and 2 bases respectively, with 7 bases between them. This CDR3 is built from 13 residues. The germline CDR1 and CDR2 sequences are DFQATT and SNEGSKA (reference sequence). The DNA of the CDR3 is TGCAGTGCTAGAGACAGGGAACAAGAGACCCAGTACTTC. Translating gives CSARDREQETQYF.